This TCR beta chain stems from a study of blood T cell repertoires in COVID-19. Study overall: Whether acute or convalescent, the COVID-19 samples came from the United States, Italy and Spain. T cells, B-cell-depleted T cells, or PBMCs provided the cDNA or gDNA that served as material.

As processed by the authors: Quantification of nucleated cells was approximated via reference gene primer amplification. Clones were read by immunoSEQ multiplex PCR, and TCRdb kept only the in-frame ones, dropping some. V and J calls plus clone size are reproduced from that table; the DNA served to infer D and trimming. The data show about 70,000 clones, roughly 80% seen once. The sample taken for sequencing was peripheral blood. This clonotype was obtained from a woman aged 60-75 years with acute or convalescent COVID-19.

Here the CDR3 reads CASSSWTVRSPLHF. In DNA form, the CDR3 reads TGTGCCAGTAGTAGCTGGACAGTTCGGTCACCCCTCCACTTT. The gene calls are TRBV19 and TRBJ1-6; D may be TRBD1 (6 bases). The V and J ends lost 4 bases and 10 bases respectively, with 14 bases between them. The CDR3 consists of 14 residues. Per germline, CDR1 LNHDA and CDR2 SQIVND (reference sequence).